This T cell receptor (beta chain) was obtained from a study of T cells after yellow fever vaccination. This clonotype was found many times. Using its own MiXCR run on the 5' RACE reads, TCRdb lists one record per CDR3 protein. The repertoire holds about 320,000 distinct CDR3 sequences, with around 10% as singletons. The CDR3 runs 14 residues. Germline-derived CDR1 and CDR2 are SGHRS and YFSETQ. Trimming left V 4 bases short and J 6 bases short, with 14 bases between. The clonotype was recovered from a young man who received the YFV17D yellow fever vaccine. Sample: CD4+ T cells sorted from PBMCs, taken 45 days after the yellow fever booster vaccination. V gene TRBV5-1 combines with J gene TRBJ2-1; D gene unclear. CDR3: CASSIRNRRNEQFF. Here the CDR3 DNA reads TGCGCCAGCAGCATCCGAAACCGGCGCAATGAGCAGTTCTTC.